The T cell receptor (beta chain) described here comes from a study of shared clonotypes between healthy human individuals. Clones were sequenced by immunoSEQ multiplex PCR, and TCRdb holds only the in-frame ones, with some missing. Of roughly 2 million clones listed, just under 95% are singletons. Naive CD8 populations comprised CD45RO-negative cells positively selected for CCR7, excluding terminally differentiated effector memory CD45RA+ cells. This sequence was found in a man aged 18 to 30 in good health. The sequencing sample was made of naive CD8+ T cells sorted from blood.

The CDR3 region has the DNA TGTGCCAGCAGTTACGCGAGACTCAGCGCCTATGGCTACACCTTC. Its translation is CASSYARLSAYGYTF. The chain has TRBV6-5 and TRBJ1-2; D is uncertain. Looked up from germline, CDR1 is MNHEY and CDR2 is SVGAGI. The germline V and J ends were trimmed by 2 bases and 4 bases, with 14 bases remaining between them. This CDR3 region has 15 residues.